Presented here are 32 T cell receptor beta chains from one specimen sequenced in a study of T-cell memory formation after mild COVID-19. MiXCR, applied by TCRdb to the 5' RACE reads, yields one record per CDR3 protein. The profile shows 530,000 or so distinct CDR3 sequences, roughly a sixth of them singletons. The specimen sequenced was PBMCs or a T cell subset sorted from them (not recorded which). The receptors shown here come from an adult woman who had mild COVID-19 (a few samples of this study predate the infection). Cell type and time point are not known.

The chain joins TRBV7-6 to TRBJ2-5, with D uncertain. CDR3 size: 12 residues. With 5 bases removed from V and 5 bases from J, the gap between germline ends came to 9 bases. Germline-derived CDR1 and CDR2 are SGHVS and FNYEAQ. The CDR3 reads CASSRTMETQYF. The CDR3 DNA is TGTGCCAGCAGCCGAACCATGGAGACCCAGTACTTC.

The chain employs TRBV5-1 and TRBJ2-7; 9 nucleotides align to TRBD1. The CDR3 contains 14 residues. V shed 4 bases, J shed 3 bases, and the junction held 5 bases outside the gene matches. Per the germline V gene, CDR1 is SGHRS and CDR2 is YFSETQ. The CDR3 sequence: CASSKTGQGYEQYF. In DNA, the CDR3 is TGCGCCAGCAGCAAAACGGGACAGGGCTACGAGCAGTACTTC.

This clonotype occurred a few times. CDR3 coding DNA: TGCAGCGTTGTTCGCCAAGGGGGCTCCTACGAGCAGTACTTC. Protein product: CSVVRQGGSYEQYF. The genes are TRBV29-1 and TRBJ2-7, with a possible D match to TRBD1 (6 bases). Trimming cost V 4 bases and J 0 bases, with 13 bases left between them. The length of the CDR3 is 14 residues. CDR1 is SQVTM, CDR2 ANQGSEA, per germline.

The chain has TRBV27 and TRBJ2-7, with TRBD1 as a possible D gene (6 bases). Germline CDR1 is MNHEY and CDR2 is SMNVEV (reference sequence). Trimming shortened V by 3 bases and J by 3 bases, and 12 bases separated the two germline ends. CDR3 length: 14 amino acids. CDR3 amino acids: CASSFYTGNYEQYF. The CDR3 DNA follows: TGTGCCAGCAGTTTTTATACAGGGAACTACGAGCAGTACTTC.

This clonotype turned up a few times. The rearrangement uses TRBV6-6 and TRBJ2-7; TRBD2 agrees at 10 bases. Germline V lookup: CDR1 MNHNY, CDR2 SVGAGI (reference sequence). The CDR3 has 16 residues. Trimming removed 6 bases from V and 1 base from J; junction bases left unmatched: 9. DNA of the CDR3: TGTGCCAGCAGGCCCCCTTCTAGCGGGAGTTCCTACGAGCAGTACTTC. Its protein is CASRPPSSGSSYEQYF.

This clonotype has more than one count but fewer than ten. The V call is TRBV7-2, the J call TRBJ2-5; D call uncertain. This CDR3 is 12 amino acids long. V lost 0 bases and J 13 bases, leaving 12 bases between the germline ends. Germline V gives CDR1 SGHTA, CDR2 FQGNSA. The CDR3 bases are TGTGCCAGCAGCTTAGCATTCGCGGATACGTACTTC. Translating it yields CASSLAFADTYF.

In DNA form, the CDR3 reads TGTGCCAGCAGCTTAGGTACTAGCGGGAGTAGTAATGAGCAGTTCTTC. This encodes CASSLGTSGSSNEQFF. The chain links TRBV7-6 to TRBJ2-1; 11 nucleotides match TRBD2. V gave up 1 base and J gave up 7 bases; unmatched junction bases: 6. This CDR3 comprises 16 residues. Germline CDR1 is SGHVS and CDR2 is FNYEAQ.

In its sample, this clonotype was seen a few times. The rearrangement uses TRBV4-2 and TRBJ2-3; 14 bases agree with TRBD2. The CDR3 extends over 16 amino acids. Looked up from germline, CDR1 is LGHNA and CDR2 is YNFKEQ. V lost 3 bases to trimming and J lost 1 base; unmatched junction nucleotides: 0. For the CDR3, the DNA is TGTGCCAGCAGCCAGGGACTAGCGGGGGGCACAGATACGCAGTATTTT. Protein: CASSQGLAGGTDTQYF.

This clonotype was observed a handful of times. This chain links TRBV3-1 with TRBJ1-1; the D is unclear. Germline loops: CDR1 LGHDT, CDR2 YNNKEL (reference sequence). The CDR3 is made up of 16 amino acids. Trimming removed 1 base at V and 1 base at J, with 13 bases between. CDR3 in DNA: TGTGCCAGCAGCCAAGCTGGGGTGACGGCGAACACTGAAGCTTTCTTT. Its translation: CASSQAGVTANTEAFF.

A few counts support this clonotype. The chain employs TRBV4-2 and TRBJ2-1; 10 nucleotides agree with TRBD2. Trimming removed 7 bases from V and 2 bases from J; junction bases left unmatched: 5. This CDR3 is built from 15 residues. Germline V gene sequence: CDR1 LGHNA, CDR2 YNFKEQ. CDR3 sequence (DNA): TGTGCCAGCAAACCAGCGGGAGGGACCTACAATGAGCAGTTCTTC. The encoded protein is CASKPAGGTYNEQFF.

This clonotype was detected ten times or more. The chain is built from TRBV12-3 or TRBV12-4 and TRBJ1-5, with D hard to call. The CDR3 extends over 16 amino acids. V lost 6 bases, J lost 7 bases, and 22 bases lay in between. CDR3 region: CASSLSGKGPGQPQHF. The CDR3 bases are TGTGCCAGCAGCTTATCCGGTAAAGGGCCGGGCCAGCCCCAGCATTTT.

Ten or more counts support this clonotype. V is TRBV12-3 or TRBV12-4 and J is TRBJ2-1, with D maybe TRBD2 (6 bases). The CDR3 extends over 11 amino acids. Trimming stripped 7 bases from V and 7 bases from J, with 8 bases between. The CDR3 DNA reads as TGTGCCAGCACCGGGGGTAATGAGCAGTTCTTC. Its protein is CASTGGNEQFF.

This clonotype was observed a handful of times. J is TRBJ2-5 and V is TRBV9; 8 bases align to TRBD2. Germline CDR1 reads SGDLS; CDR2 reads YYNGEE. The CDR3 length is 16 residues. Losses at the gene ends were 6 bases for V and 0 bases for J; bases not matched to a gene: 10. CDR3 sequence (DNA): TGTGCCAGCACCCCTCGGCGGGAGGCCAACCAAGAGACCCAGTACTTC. This gives the protein CASTPRREANQETQYF.

The chain links TRBV19 to TRBJ2-7; TRBD2 matches at 9 bases. Looked up from germline, CDR1 is LNHDA and CDR2 is SQIVND (reference sequence). The CDR3 totals 14 residues. Unmatched junction bases numbered 1, after V lost 1 base and J lost 3 bases. This CDR3 is CASSIGTSDYEQYF. The CDR3 nucleotides read TGTGCCAGTAGTATAGGGACTAGCGACTACGAGCAGTACTTC.

This chain connects TRBV6-5 to TRBJ1-2, with TRBD1 matching 7 bases. The CDR3 loop spans 15 amino acids. V was clipped by 0 bases and J by 6 bases; unmatched bases: 7. Germline assignment: CDR1 MNHEY and CDR2 SVGAGI. CDR3 protein: CASSYSRRGRDGYTF. The CDR3 nucleotides read TGTGCCAGCAGTTACTCGCGGAGGGGGCGAGATGGCTACACCTTC.

V and J are TRBV6-2 or TRBV6-3 and TRBJ1-4; TRBD1 matches at 8 bases. Germline CDR1 reads MNHEY; CDR2 reads SVGEGT. This CDR3 is built from 17 residues. V was clipped by 6 bases and J by 5 bases; unmatched bases: 14. Written as DNA, the CDR3 is TGTGCCAGCAGAACAGCCCGTGGGACAGGCAAGAATGAAAAACTGTTTTTT. As protein: CASRTARGTGKNEKLFF.

This clonotype was recorded a few times. The rearrangement links TRBV5-5 to TRBJ2-7, with 9 bases aligning to TRBD1. The CDR3 contains 16 residues. Trimming took 4 bases from V and 2 from J; bases not matched to a gene: 10. Germline loops: CDR1 SGHKS, CDR2 YYEKEE (reference sequence). The CDR3 loop reads CASSLSRDRETYEQYF. CDR3 DNA: TGTGCCAGCAGCCTCAGCCGGGACAGGGAAACCTACGAGCAGTACTTC.

The chain couples TRBV15 to TRBJ1-5; 8 nucleotides align to TRBD1. The V gene end was trimmed by 4 bases and the J gene end by 5 bases; junction bases not matched to a gene: 7. The CDR3 length is 15 residues. CDR1 and CDR2 (germline): LNHNV, YYDKDF (reference sequence). Here the CDR3 DNA reads TGTGCCACCAGCACTAAGGACAGGGTGGATCAGCCCCAGCATTTT. It specifies CATSTKDRVDQPQHF.

The chain has TRBV6-4 and TRBJ1-2; D ambiguous. This CDR3 has 16 amino acids. The germline gives CDR1 MRHNA, CDR2 SNTAGT. V was clipped by 6 bases and J by 6 bases, with 23 bases between them. CDR3 DNA sequence: TGTGCCAGCAGCCTCACTCTGACTGCCCCTCCCGATGGCTACACCTTC. This sequence encodes CASSLTLTAPPDGYTF.

Only a few counts were recorded for this clonotype. The rearrangement uses TRBV21-1 and TRBJ1-1. TRBV21-1 is listed as a pseudogene. The CDR3 is 16 residues long. The CDR3 spells CASSKDGNGEGVEAFF. The CDR3 bases are TGTGCCAGCAGCAAAGACGGTAACGGGGAGGGGGTTGAAGCTTTCTTT.

This clonotype turned up a few times. The J gene is TRBJ1-1, the V gene TRBV5-1, with 10 bases identical to TRBD1. Germline CDR1 reads SGHRS; CDR2 reads YFSETQ. V was pared by 3 bases and J by 7 bases, with 9 bases of the junction left unmatched. The CDR3 sequence is 15 residues long. In nucleotides, the CDR3 is TGCGCCAGCAGCTGGGGAACTCGGACAGGGGGTGAAGCTTTCTTT. Its translation: CASSWGTRTGGEAFF.

This clonotype was recorded a few times. The rearrangement links TRBV29-1 to TRBJ1-2, with D unresolved. The CDR3 loop spans 13 amino acids. Germline loops: CDR1 SQVTM, CDR2 ANQGSEA. Trimming removed 5 bases from V and 1 base from J, with 11 bases in between. The CDR3 DNA follows: TGCAGCGTTTCGACTCCCCTTAACTATGGCTACACCTTC. This sequence encodes CSVSTPLNYGYTF.

This clonotype turned up a few times. This sequence joins TRBV7-6 and TRBJ2-2; TRBD2 matches 10 bases. Germline V gene sequence: CDR1 SGHVS, CDR2 FNYEAQ. Losses at the gene ends were 7 bases for V and 3 bases for J; bases not matched to a gene: 5. This CDR3 has 15 amino acids. The CDR3 here is CASTPSGRYTGELFF. CDR3 coding DNA: TGTGCCAGCACCCCTAGCGGGAGATACACCGGGGAGCTGTTTTTT.

V usage is TRBV7-9 and J usage is TRBJ1-2; 8 positions match TRBD1. V lost 5 bases to trimming and J lost 7 bases; unmatched junction nucleotides: 6. Germline loops: CDR1 SEHNR, CDR2 FQNEAQ (reference sequence). The CDR3 spans 13 residues. CDR3 nucleotide sequence: TGTGCCAGCAGCCCCCGGGACAGGAGTGGCTACACCTTC. This encodes CASSPRDRSGYTF.

J is TRBJ1-6 and V is TRBV27; TRBD1 agrees at 7 bases. With 8 bases clipped from V and 9 bases from J, the junction kept 7 bases outside the gene matches. CDR1 and CDR2 from the germline V gene are MNHEY and SMNVEV (reference sequence). The CDR3 consists of 13 residues. The CDR3 DNA follows: TGTGCCAGCTCCGGGACAGAGGGTTCACCCCTCCACTTT. It specifies CASSGTEGSPLHF.

The table lists this clonotype with a few counts. This chain uses TRBV7-2 with TRBJ2-7; D possibly corresponds to TRBD1 (6 bases). Deletions cut 5 bases from V and 7 bases from J, with 15 bases between. Germline V lookup: CDR1 SGHTA, CDR2 FQGNSA. The CDR3 totals 13 residues. Here the CDR3 reads CASSLQGMREQYF. The CDR3 nucleotides are TGTGCCAGCAGCCTACAGGGTATGCGAGAGCAGTACTTC.

This chain uses TRBV19 with TRBJ2-3; tentatively, D is TRBD1 (6 bases). In germline, CDR1 is LNHDA, CDR2 SQIVND (reference sequence). V gave up 5 bases and J gave up 3 bases, with 18 bases separating them. The CDR3 contains 16 residues. The CDR3 bases are TGTGCCAGTAGTGCCACAGGGCTTCGGAGTACAGATACGCAGTATTTT. Protein product: CASSATGLRSTDTQYF.

This clonotype was observed a handful of times. The chain combines TRBV5-1 with TRBJ2-2; TRBD2 matches at 8 bases. Unmatched junction bases numbered 11, after V lost 0 bases and J lost 1 base. The germline V gene has CDR1 SGHRS and CDR2 YFSETQ. The length of the CDR3 is 19 residues. The CDR3 nucleotides read TGCGCCAGCAGCTTGGAACCCACCGGGACTAGGAAGAACACCGGGGAGCTGTTTTTT. It codes for CASSLEPTGTRKNTGELFF.

The rearrangement links TRBV3-1 to TRBJ2-2, with D possibly TRBD1 on 5 matching bases. Germline CDR1 LGHDT, CDR2 YNNKEL (reference sequence). The V end lost 3 bases, the J end lost 4 bases, and 15 bases lay between the germline ends. This CDR3 region has 16 residues. CDR3 DNA: TGTGCCAGCAGCCATAGAGTTACCAGGGCCACCGGGGAGCTGTTTTTT. This sequence encodes CASSHRVTRATGELFF.

This clonotype was picked up a small number of times. The chain uses TRBV19 and TRBJ1-2, with D tentatively TRBD1 (5 bases). CDR1 and CDR2 (germline): LNHDA, SQIVND (reference sequence). The CDR3 spans 14 residues. Trimming stripped 10 bases from V and 1 base from J, with 16 bases between. The CDR3 loop reads CATSWGEDNYGYTF. In nucleotides, the CDR3 is TGTGCCACCTCGTGGGGGGAAGATAACTATGGCTACACCTTC.

This clonotype turned up a few times. The chain has TRBV5-1 and TRBJ2-3; 10 nucleotides agree with TRBD2. The V segment lost 0 bases and the J segment 4 bases; nucleotides outside the gene matches: 5. CDR3 size: 16 residues. Germline assignment: CDR1 SGHRS and CDR2 YFSETQ. DNA for the CDR3: TGCGCCAGCAGCTTGGGGACTAGCGGAGGGGCAGATACGCAGTATTTT. It is translated as CASSLGTSGGADTQYF.

In its sample, this clonotype was seen a few times. The chain carries TRBV7-9 and TRBJ2-7; 9 nucleotides agree with TRBD2. There are 15 residues in the CDR3. The germline CDR1 and CDR2 sequences are SEHNR and FQNEAQ (reference sequence). After removal of 7 bases from V and 2 bases from J, the junction contained 9 bases not matched to a gene. In DNA form, the CDR3 reads TGTGCCAGCACCTCAGGGACTAGCCCTACCTACGAGCAGTACTTC. This codes for CASTSGTSPTYEQYF. Full variable domain (rest looked up from reference TRBV7-9 and TRBJ2-7): DTGVSQNPRHKITKRGQNVTFRCDPISEHNRLYWYRQTLGQGPEFLTYFQNEAQLEKSRLLSDRFSAERPKGSFSTLEIQRTEQGDSAMYLCASTSGTSPTYEQYFGPGTRLTVT.